The TCR beta chain under discussion was sequenced for a study of blood T cell repertoires in COVID-19. For the study at large: Samples representing acute and convalescent COVID-19 were sourced from the United States, Italy and Spain.

Sequencing was performed with immunoSEQ multiplex PCR; in TCRdb, only in-frame clones are kept and a portion is missing. The sample lists tens of thousands of clones; about four fifths were seen once. CDR3 size: 14 residues. The germline V gene has CDR1 MRHNA and CDR2 SNTAGT. Trimming removed 5 bases from V and 7 bases from J; junction bases left unmatched: 7. The sample taken for sequencing was peripheral blood. The chain joins TRBV6-4 to TRBJ2-2; 7 bases match TRBD1. The TCR was taken from a human donor in a cohort sampled during active COVID-19. CDR3 nucleotides: TGTGCCAGCAGTCCTGAAGGGGGCCTCGGGGAGCTGTTTTTT. Translating it yields CASSPEGGLGELFF.